One and the same sample provided the 7 T cell receptor beta chains below, sequenced in a study of T-cell memory formation after mild COVID-19. In TCRdb, the 5' RACE reads were re-called with MiXCR into one record per CDR3 protein. The table includes about 150,000 distinct CDR3 sequences, around a third detected once. Sequenced material: PBMCs or a T cell subset sorted from them (not recorded which). The receptors originated from an adult woman who had mild COVID-19 (a few samples of this study predate the infection). Cell type and time point are not known.

V usage is TRBV24-1 and J usage is TRBJ2-1; unclear D gene. The V end lost 0 bases, the J end lost 8 bases, and 7 bases lay between the germline ends. The V gene's germline CDR1 is KGHDR and CDR2 SFDVKD. This CDR3 is 13 amino acids long. The DNA for the CDR3 is TGTGCCACCAGTGATTTGGTCGTCCATGAGCAGTTCTTC. Translating gives CATSDLVVHEQFF.

The J gene is TRBJ2-1, the V gene TRBV5-1; maybe TRBD2 (6 bases). Germline V gene lookup returns CDR1 SGHRS and CDR2 YFSETQ. V lost 4 bases, J lost 4 bases, and 18 bases lay in between. The CDR3 covers 16 residues. Here the CDR3 reads CASSVPGLRGYNEQFF. The CDR3 nucleotides read TGCGCCAGCAGCGTACCGGGACTCAGAGGATACAATGAGCAGTTCTTC.

The V gene is TRBV6-5, the J gene TRBJ1-1, with D tentatively TRBD1 (6 bases). Germline CDR1 reads MNHEY; CDR2 reads SVGAGI. The CDR3 runs to 14 residues. Trimming took 6 bases from V and 1 from J, leaving 12 bases between them. The CDR3 bases are TGTGCCAGCAGCGAGACAGGAGGGAACACTGAAGCTTTCTTT. The encoded protein is CASSETGGNTEAFF.

The V gene is TRBV12-3 or TRBV12-4, the J gene TRBJ1-2; possibly TRBD1 for D (6 bases). V lost 6 bases and J 7 bases, leaving 9 bases between the germline ends. CDR3 length: 11 residues. The CDR3 loop reads CASSYRAGYTF. DNA of the CDR3: TGTGCCAGCAGCTACAGGGCTGGCTACACCTTC.

This clonotype was recorded at least ten times. This chain joins TRBV24-1 and TRBJ2-2, with D maybe TRBD1 (5 bases). In germline, CDR1 is KGHDR, CDR2 SFDVKD. Trimming took 2 bases from V and 3 from J, leaving 9 bases between them. This CDR3 comprises 15 residues. DNA of the CDR3: TGTGCCACCAGTGATTCCCAGGGCGACACCGGGGAGCTGTTTTTT. As protein: CATSDSQGDTGELFF.

The chain joins TRBV24-1 to TRBJ2-1, with D possibly called TRBD1 or TRBD2 (5 bases each). This CDR3 region has 16 residues. Germline-derived CDR1 and CDR2 are KGHDR and SFDVKD. The V end lost 2 bases, the J end lost 4 bases, and 14 bases lay between the germline ends. The CDR3 here is CATSDWGTKGYNEQFF. In DNA, the CDR3 is TGTGCCACCAGTGATTGGGGGACGAAGGGATACAATGAGCAGTTCTTC.

This clonotype has only a few counts. The rearrangement uses TRBV7-9 and TRBJ2-5, with no clear D. The CDR3 is 13 residues long. The V end lost 4 bases, the J end lost 4 bases, and 10 bases lay between the germline ends. Germline values: CDR1 SEHNR, CDR2 FQNEAQ (reference sequence). DNA of the CDR3: TGTGCCAGCAGCTACGACGACGCAGAGACCCAGTACTTC. Amino acid sequence: CASSYDDAETQYF.